A selection of T cell receptor beta chains follows, all from one sample in a study of blood T cell repertoires in COVID-19. Using immunoSEQ multiplex PCR, the repertoire was profiled, and TCRdb retains in-frame clones only, with some absent. The sample lists 110,000 or so clones, about nine tenths occurring once. The sample was peripheral blood. These receptors all come from a woman aged 45-65 years with acute or convalescent COVID-19. CDR3s include the opening cysteine and the closing phenylalanine or tryptophan.

CASSLWRQGSYTIYF | TRBV5-6
CASSYIGQGAKDQPQHF | TRBV5-4
CASMRTGPTEAFF | TRBV19
CASSTAGTAHTEAFF | TRBV18
CASSQMTSGRWPDTQYF | TRBV4-1
CASRLGQGAYGYTF | TRBV6-5
CASSLDRGRYEQYF | TRBV5-6
CASSPGAGGEQFF | TRBV27
CASSKPRTSGYNEQFF | TRBV7-8
CASSSGTSGGAIDTQYF | TRBV7-2
CASSQSGRPTDTQYF | TRBV3-1/TRBV3-2
CAWSVGDNQPQHF | TRBV30
CASSFQAGGGYEQYF | TRBV11-2
CASSPQAGGNAGYTF | TRBV7-9
CATSRVGGAKNIQYF | TRBV15
CASSPRTGQSNQPQHF | TRBV28
CASSLYVSARSEKLFF | TRBV7-9
CASSPTGDSYNEQFF | TRBV9
CASSLTSLAGTGNGYTF | TRBV7-3
CASSLMGASGNTIYF | TRBV5-1